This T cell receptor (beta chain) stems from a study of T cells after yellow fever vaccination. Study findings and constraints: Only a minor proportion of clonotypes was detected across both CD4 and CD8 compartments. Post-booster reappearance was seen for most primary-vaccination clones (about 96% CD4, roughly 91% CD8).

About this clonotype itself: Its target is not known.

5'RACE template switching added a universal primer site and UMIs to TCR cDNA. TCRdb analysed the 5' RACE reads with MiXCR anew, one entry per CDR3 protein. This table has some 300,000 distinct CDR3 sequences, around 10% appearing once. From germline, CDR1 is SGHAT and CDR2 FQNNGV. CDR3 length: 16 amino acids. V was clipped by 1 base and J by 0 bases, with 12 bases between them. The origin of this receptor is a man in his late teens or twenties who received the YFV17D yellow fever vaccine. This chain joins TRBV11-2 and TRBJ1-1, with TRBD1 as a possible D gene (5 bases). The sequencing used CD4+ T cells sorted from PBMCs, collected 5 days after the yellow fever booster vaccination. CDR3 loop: CASSLGQHSMNTEAFF. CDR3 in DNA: TGTGCCAGCAGCTTAGGACAGCACTCCATGAACACTGAAGCTTTCTTT.